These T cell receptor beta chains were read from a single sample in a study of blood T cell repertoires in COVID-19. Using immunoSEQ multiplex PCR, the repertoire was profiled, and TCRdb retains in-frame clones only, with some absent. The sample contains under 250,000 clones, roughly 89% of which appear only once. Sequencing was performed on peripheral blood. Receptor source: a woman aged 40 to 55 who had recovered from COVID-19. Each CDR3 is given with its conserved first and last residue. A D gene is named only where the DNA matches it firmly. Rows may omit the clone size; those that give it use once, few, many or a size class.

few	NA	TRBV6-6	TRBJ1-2	CASQGNYGYTF	TGTGCCAGCCAGGGGAACTATGGCTACACCTTC
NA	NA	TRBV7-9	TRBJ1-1	CASSLVGMGSRNTEAFF	TGTGCCAGCAGCTTAGTCGGGATGGGGTCGAGGAACACTGAAGCTTTCTTT
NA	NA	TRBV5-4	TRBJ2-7	CASSLASGGGARSEQYF	TGTGCCAGCAGCTTGGCCTCGGGTGGGGGGGCTAGATCCGAGCAGTACTTC
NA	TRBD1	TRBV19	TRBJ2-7	CASSIDSGQVWEQYF	TGTGCCAGTAGTATAGACTCGGGACAGGTCTGGGAGCAGTACTTC
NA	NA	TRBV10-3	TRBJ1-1	CAISEKRTANTEAFF	TGTGCCATCAGTGAAAAGAGAACTGCGAACACTGAAGCTTTCTTT
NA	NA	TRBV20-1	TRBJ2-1	CSASSTGIYNEQFF	TGCAGTGCTAGTTCGACGGGGATTTACAATGAGCAGTTCTTC
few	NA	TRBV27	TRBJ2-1	CASSSQSGNLYNEQFF	TGTGCCAGCAGTTCCCAATCAGGGAATCTCTACAATGAGCAGTTCTTC
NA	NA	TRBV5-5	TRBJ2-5	CASSLDPGRETQYF	TGTGCCAGCAGCTTGGATCCGGGGAGGGAGACCCAGTACTTC
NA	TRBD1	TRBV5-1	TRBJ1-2	CASSSSGQGDGYTF	TGCGCCAGCAGCTCCTCCGGACAGGGGGATGGCTACACCTTC
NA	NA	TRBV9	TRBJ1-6	CASSVGAGNIDSPLHF	TGTGCCAGCAGCGTAGGAGCAGGGAATATAGATTCACCCCTCCACTTT
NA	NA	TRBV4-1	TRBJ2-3	CASSQEAREDTQYF	TGCGCCAGCAGCCAAGAGGCTCGGGAAGATACGCAGTATTTT
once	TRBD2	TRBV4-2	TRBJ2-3	CASSPGLAGPDTQYF	TGTGCCAGCAGCCCGGGACTAGCTGGGCCAGATACGCAGTATTTT
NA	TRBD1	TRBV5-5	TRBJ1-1	CASSLTGGFGTEAFF	TGTGCCAGCAGCTTGACAGGGGGCTTTGGAACTGAAGCTTTCTTT
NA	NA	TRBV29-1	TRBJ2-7	CSVATGGWYEQYF	TGCAGCGTTGCAACAGGTGGGTGGTACGAGCAGTACTTC
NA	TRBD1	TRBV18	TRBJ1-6	CASSPAGGNSPLHF	TGTGCCAGCTCACCGGCAGGGGGTAATTCACCCCTCCACTTT
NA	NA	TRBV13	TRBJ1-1	CASSPSDRANTEAFF	TGTGCCAGCAGCCCTTCGGACAGAGCGAACACTGAAGCTTTCTTT
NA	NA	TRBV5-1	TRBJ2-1	CASSLSQGKGEQFF	TGCGCCAGCAGCTTGTCCCAGGGGAAAGGTGAGCAGTTCTTC
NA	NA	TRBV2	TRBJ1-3	CASSETGVYTIYF	TGTGCCAGCAGTGAAACGGGGGTGTACACCATATATTTT
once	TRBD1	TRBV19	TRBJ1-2	CASSSPGQGSYGYTF	TGTGCCAGTAGTTCCCCGGGACAGGGCTCCTATGGCTACACCTTC
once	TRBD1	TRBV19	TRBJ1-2	CASTDRDRIFSPHGYTF	TGTGCCAGTACCGACCGGGACAGGATTTTCTCCCCCCATGGCTACACCTTC
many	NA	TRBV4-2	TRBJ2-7	CASSQATSARASEQYF	TGTGCCAGCAGCCAAGCCACCTCCGCGCGAGCGAGTGAGCAGTACTTC
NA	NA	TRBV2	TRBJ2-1	CASSEDPRYNEQFF	TGTGCCAGCAGTGAGGATCCGAGGTACAATGAGCAGTTCTTC
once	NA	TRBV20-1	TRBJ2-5	CSASDPNRETQYF	TGCAGTGCTAGTGATCCAAACCGGGAGACCCAGTACTTC
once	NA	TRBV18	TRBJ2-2	CASSPPQSGTGELFF	TGTGCCAGCTCACCTCCGCAATCGGGAACCGGGGAGCTGTTTTTT
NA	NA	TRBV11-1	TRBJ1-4	CASSLTTENEKLFF	TGTGCCAGCAGCCTCACGACGGAGAATGAAAAACTGTTTTTT
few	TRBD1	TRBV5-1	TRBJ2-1	CASGPGQVFEQFF	TGCGCCAGCGGCCCGGGACAGGTCTTTGAGCAGTTCTTC
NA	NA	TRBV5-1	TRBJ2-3	CASSLAGYGGGGDTQYF	TGCGCCAGCAGCTTGGCCGGGTATGGGGGCGGAGGAGATACGCAGTATTTT
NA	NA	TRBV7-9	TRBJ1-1	CASSLDVWSVTEAFF	TGTGCCAGCAGCTTAGATGTATGGAGCGTCACTGAAGCTTTCTTT
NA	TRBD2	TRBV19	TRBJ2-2	CASSPLADSTGELFF	TGTGCCAGTAGCCCCCTAGCGGATAGCACCGGGGAGCTGTTTTTT
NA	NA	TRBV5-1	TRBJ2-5	CASSFTSNQETQYF	TGCGCCAGCAGCTTCACTTCAAACCAAGAGACCCAGTACTTC
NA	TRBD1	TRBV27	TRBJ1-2	CASSVRTGGNGYTF	TGTGCCAGCAGTGTCAGAACAGGGGGAAATGGCTACACCTTC
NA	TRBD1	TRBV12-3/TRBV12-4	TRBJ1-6	CASAKGAGSPLHF	TGTGCCAGCGCCAAGGGGGCTGGTTCACCCCTCCACTTT
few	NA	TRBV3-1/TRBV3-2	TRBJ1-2	CASSQDWLRGGGVGGYTF	TGTGCCAGCAGCCAAGACTGGTTACGAGGAGGGGGGGTTGGTGGCTACACCTTC